The 32 T cell receptor beta chains reported below all come from one sample, sequenced in a study of OX40 agonist ivuxolimab in advanced cancers. Assay used: immunoSEQ multiplex PCR; TCRdb lists only in-frame clones, some missing. The table includes around 140,000 clones, 85% to 95% detected once. Specimen: CD4+ or CD8+ T cells sorted from blood, collected in a trial of the OX40 agonist ivuxolimab. Receptor source: an adult with an advanced solid tumor such as melanoma, head and neck, liver or kidney cancer.

In this sample, this clone turned up once. The gene calls are TRBV5-1 and TRBJ2-2; no clear D. V was trimmed by 1 base and J by 0 bases, leaving 10 bases between them. The CDR3 consists of 16 residues. The germline V gene has CDR1 SGHRS and CDR2 YFSETQ. The CDR3 bases are TGCGCCAGCAGCTTGACCCGATCCTCGAACACCGGGGAGCTGTTTTTT. This sequence encodes CASSLTRSSNTGELFF.

This rearrangement joins TRBV9 to TRBJ1-2, with D tentatively TRBD1 (6 bases). Germline loops: CDR1 SGDLS, CDR2 YYNGEE. This CDR3 has 15 amino acids. V was cut by 3 bases and J by 4 bases, with 16 bases left in between. In DNA form, the CDR3 reads TGTGCCAGCAGCGGAGGGGGTGACAGGTTCTATGGCTACACCTTC. This codes for CASSGGGDRFYGYTF.

This chain uses TRBV29-1 with TRBJ1-1; maybe TRBD1 (6 bases). Germline values: CDR1 SQVTM, CDR2 ANQGSEA. CDR3 size: 15 residues. V was pared by 8 bases and J by 4 bases, with 23 bases between. CDR3 bases: TGCAGCATTATCTTCTGGGGGCTTGGCTGCACTGAAGCTTTCTTT. As protein: CSIIFWGLGCTEAFF.

The V call is TRBV5-6, the J call TRBJ1-5; D is unresolved. Trimming removed 3 bases at V and 2 bases at J, with 12 bases between. CDR1 and CDR2 from the germline V gene are SGHDT and YYEEEE. CDR3 size: 15 residues. The CDR3, as DNA: TGTGCCAGCAGCTCTTACTACAACGGCAATCAGCCCCAGCATTTT. Its translation is CASSSYYNGNQPQHF.

V and J are TRBV25-1 and TRBJ2-2; D uncertain. From germline, CDR1 is MGHDK and CDR2 SYGVNS. There are 13 residues in the CDR3. Trimming cost V 3 bases and J 1 base, with 3 bases left between them. CDR3 DNA sequence: TGTGCCAGCAGTGACAGGAACACCGGGGAGCTGTTTTTT. As protein: CASSDRNTGELFF.

The rearrangement joins TRBV4-2 to TRBJ2-1, with 7 bases lining up with TRBD1. J was trimmed by 5 bases and V by 5 bases; bases with no gene match: 6. The CDR3 totals 14 residues. The germline V gene encodes CDR1 LGHNA and CDR2 YNFKEQ. Written as DNA, the CDR3 is TGTGCCAGCAGCTTGGGGACAGAACACAATGAGCAGTTCTTC. Residues: CASSLGTEHNEQFF.

V gene TRBV4-2 combines with J gene TRBJ1-1; D is ambiguous. CDR3 length: 13 amino acids. The germline CDR1 and CDR2 sequences are LGHNA and YNFKEQ. V was trimmed by 1 base and J by 3 bases, leaving 6 bases between them. The chain's CDR3 is CASSQAWDTEAFF. The CDR3 nucleotides read TGTGCCAGCAGCCAAGCCTGGGACACTGAAGCTTTCTTT.

The chain is built from TRBV14 and TRBJ1-4, with D perhaps TRBD1 (6 bases). Germline lookup yields CDR1 SGHDN and CDR2 FVKESK. Trimming took 7 bases from V and 5 from J, leaving 11 bases between them. CDR3 length: 13 amino acids. This CDR3 reads CASNGQWNEKLFF. The CDR3 bases are TGTGCCAGCAATGGACAGTGGAATGAAAAACTGTTTTTT.

This sequence joins TRBV10-3 and TRBJ2-3; 7 bases fit TRBD1. With V trimmed by 11 bases and J by 4 bases, 12 bases remained unmatched. The V gene's germline CDR1 is ENHRY and CDR2 SYGVKD. This CDR3 has 14 amino acids. The CDR3 sequence: CASNDRVFADTQYF. The CDR3 DNA sequence: TGTGCCTCAAACGACAGGGTGTTCGCAGATACGCAGTATTTT.

The genes are TRBV6-6 and TRBJ2-7; 9 bases align to TRBD1. The CDR3 has 15 amino acids. The V gene's germline CDR1 is MNHNY and CDR2 SVGAGI (reference sequence). V shed 6 bases, J shed 2 bases, and the junction held 8 bases outside the gene matches. CDR3 amino acids: CASSEPGQGTYEQYF. DNA of the CDR3: TGTGCCAGCAGCGAGCCGGGACAGGGAACCTACGAGCAGTACTTC.

This clone came up once. The chain carries TRBV15 and TRBJ2-7; 9 nucleotides agree with TRBD2. The trim removed 3 bases at V and 6 bases at J, leaving 6 bases unmatched. In germline, CDR1 is LNHNV, CDR2 YYDKDF (reference sequence). The CDR3 totals 14 residues. DNA for the CDR3: TGTGCCACCAGCAGGGGGACTAGCCGGGCCGAGCAGTACTTC. This gives the protein CATSRGTSRAEQYF.

The rearrangement joins TRBV5-6 to TRBJ2-1, with 8 bases matching TRBD2. The CDR3 covers 17 residues. Trimming cost V 2 bases and J 2 bases; bases outside gene matches: 9. Germline V CDR1 and CDR2: SGHDT, YYEEEE. The CDR3 loop reads CASSFRGSGGTYNEQFF. The CDR3 DNA reads TGTGCCAGCAGCTTTCGAGGGAGCGGGGGAACCTACAATGAGCAGTTCTTC.

The chain has TRBV29-1 and TRBJ2-5, with 9 bases that match TRBD1. V gave up 4 bases and J gave up 5 bases; unmatched junction bases: 11. Germline V gene data show CDR1 as SQVTM and CDR2 as ANQGSEA. The CDR3 totals 15 residues. The CDR3 here is CSVGGDRGFGETQYF. The CDR3 DNA reads as TGCAGCGTTGGAGGCGACAGGGGGTTTGGGGAGACCCAGTACTTC.

This clone has only a few counts. This chain joins TRBV29-1 and TRBJ2-5; D is ambiguous. The CDR3 extends over 13 amino acids. V gave up 5 bases and J gave up 5 bases, with 15 bases separating them. The germline V gene encodes CDR1 SQVTM and CDR2 ANQGSEA. CDR3 sequence reads: CSVLPVVGETQYF. For the CDR3, the DNA is TGCAGCGTTCTACCAGTCGTGGGGGAGACCCAGTACTTC.

The CDR3 nucleotides are TGTGCCAGCAGCTTAGGCCAGGGGATGGGTAGGACTGAAGCTTTCTTT. Translating it yields CASSLGQGMGRTEAFF. The rearrangement joins TRBV7-9 to TRBJ1-1; D is possibly TRBD1 (6 bases). Germline V gene sequence: CDR1 SEHNR, CDR2 FQNEAQ (reference sequence). The CDR3 contains 16 residues. The V gene lost 1 base and the J gene lost 5 bases, with 17 bases spanning the gap.

The chain recombines TRBV5-1 with TRBJ2-1, with TRBD2 matching 11 bases. With 1 base clipped from V and 3 bases from J, the junction kept 3 bases outside the gene matches. The CDR3 extends over 16 amino acids. Looked up from germline, CDR1 is SGHRS and CDR2 is YFSETQ. This CDR3 is CASSLRGTSGYNEQFF. The CDR3 DNA reads TGCGCCAGCAGCTTGCGAGGGACTAGCGGCTACAATGAGCAGTTCTTC.

There are a few counts of this clone. J is TRBJ1-5 and V is TRBV29-1, with a weak D call TRBD1 (5 bases). Germline V gene sequence: CDR1 SQVTM, CDR2 ANQGSEA. V was trimmed by 4 bases and J by 6 bases, leaving 10 bases between them. The CDR3 extends over 12 amino acids. Here the CDR3 DNA reads TGCAGCGTTGGTGGAGGGGCTCAGCCCCAGCATTTT. Protein sequence: CSVGGGAQPQHF.

The rearrangement joins TRBV11-2 to TRBJ2-1; D might be TRBD2 (5 bases). The V end was cut by 5 bases, the J end by 0 bases, with 14 bases between. This CDR3 contains 16 residues. Per the germline V gene, CDR1 is SGHAT and CDR2 is FQNNGV. The CDR3 DNA reads as TGTGCCAGCAGCCCCCGAGCGGATAGCTCCTACAATGAGCAGTTCTTC. This translates into CASSPRADSSYNEQFF.

This rearrangement joins TRBV12-2 to TRBJ2-7; TRBD2, the table's D call, lacks a check against the DNA. TRBV12-2 is noted as a pseudogene. The CDR3 is made up of 15 amino acids. The CDR3 protein is CASSSASGSGHEQYF. The DNA for the CDR3 is TGTGCCAGCAGCTCTGCTAGCGGGAGTGGCCACGAGCAGTACTTC.

This clone is a singleton in its sample. This chain links TRBV9 with TRBJ2-1; TRBD2 aligns across 10 bases. Germline V gives CDR1 SGDLS, CDR2 YYNGEE. The length of the CDR3 is 15 residues. Germline trimming cut 2 bases from V and 8 bases from J; bases unmatched to any gene: 7. The CDR3 region has the DNA TGTGCCAGCAGCGTGTCTAGCGGGAGAGGGCATGAGCAGTTCTTC. Protein: CASSVSSGRGHEQFF.

The chain uses TRBV4-1 and TRBJ2-1; 8 bases align to TRBD1. Trimming took 0 bases from V and 2 from J; bases not matched to a gene: 9. The CDR3 is made up of 18 amino acids. The germline gives CDR1 MGHRA, CDR2 YSYEKL. CDR3 region: CASSQDPGQALPYNEQFF. DNA for the CDR3: TGCGCCAGCAGCCAAGACCCGGGACAGGCTTTACCCTACAATGAGCAGTTCTTC.

This chain links TRBV6-6 with TRBJ2-3; weak D call: TRBD1 (6 bases). The V gene lost 0 bases and the J gene lost 2 bases, with 12 bases spanning the gap. Germline V CDR1 and CDR2: MNHNY, SVGAGI (reference sequence). This CDR3 has 16 residues. The CDR3 protein is CASSYSPGQVTDTQYF. Here the CDR3 DNA reads TGTGCCAGCAGTTACTCGCCGGGACAAGTCACAGATACGCAGTATTTT.

This clone was found a few times. This chain joins TRBV10-3 and TRBJ1-1; 10 nucleotides agree with TRBD1. Trimming at V came to 6 bases and at J to 6 bases, leaving 1 base not matched to a gene. This CDR3 comprises 12 residues. Germline V gives CDR1 ENHRY, CDR2 SYGVKD. CDR3 sequence: CAIRGTGAEAFF. CDR3 DNA: TGTGCCATCAGAGGGACAGGGGCTGAAGCTTTCTTT.

The V and J genes are TRBV27 and TRBJ1-5, with a tentative D call TRBD1 (5 bases). The CDR3 covers 16 residues. CDR1 is MNHEY and CDR2 is SMNVEV in the germline V gene (reference sequence). Between the trimmed V and J ends, which lost 2 bases and 3 bases, there was a span of 14 bases. The CDR3 DNA reads as TGTGCCAGCAGTTTAACGCAGGGCCCGGTCAATCAGCCCCAGCATTTT. Its translation: CASSLTQGPVNQPQHF.

V is TRBV5-4 and J is TRBJ2-2; 10 nucleotides agree with TRBD1. Germline V gives CDR1 SGHNT, CDR2 YYREEE (reference sequence). This CDR3 is 16 amino acids long. V shed 5 bases and J 0 bases; nucleotides not matched to a gene: 4. DNA for the CDR3: TGTGCCAGCAGTCCCGGACAGGGGGCGAACACCGGGGAGCTGTTTTTT. Encoded protein: CASSPGQGANTGELFF.

The chain recombines TRBV7-3 with TRBJ1-2; D might be TRBD1 (5 bases). The germline gives CDR1 SGHTA, CDR2 FQGTGA. Trimming cost V 5 bases and J 3 bases, with 13 bases left between them. The CDR3 extends over 14 amino acids. CDR3: CASSPRWGDYGYTF. In DNA, the CDR3 is TGTGCCAGCAGCCCCCGCTGGGGGGACTATGGCTACACCTTC.

The J gene is TRBJ1-1, the V gene TRBV4-1; D unresolved. Germline loops: CDR1 MGHRA, CDR2 YSYEKL. Trimming cost V 1 base and J 0 bases, with 6 bases left between them. There are 14 residues in the CDR3. CDR3: CASSQVGVNTEAFF. In DNA form, the CDR3 reads TGCGCCAGCAGCCAAGTTGGGGTGAACACTGAAGCTTTCTTT.

The chain carries TRBV7-9 and TRBJ2-7, with D possibly matching TRBD1 (6 bases). There are 15 residues in the CDR3. Per the germline V gene, CDR1 is SEHNR and CDR2 is FQNEAQ (reference sequence). V was cut by 1 base and J by 2 bases, with 12 bases left in between. The CDR3 nucleotides read TGTGCCAGCAGCTTAGTGGGGGCAGGGACCTACGAGCAGTACTTC. It specifies CASSLVGAGTYEQYF.

This rearrangement joins TRBV7-3 to TRBJ2-7, with 7 nucleotides matching TRBD2. From germline, CDR1 is SGHTA and CDR2 FQGTGA. CDR3 length: 15 residues. Unmatched junction bases numbered 9, after V lost 2 bases and J lost 5 bases. DNA of the CDR3: TGTGCCAGCAGCTTAGGATTAGCGGGTCTCGACGAGCAGTACTTC. The encoded protein is CASSLGLAGLDEQYF.

This chain joins TRBV28 and TRBJ1-2, with 9 bases matching TRBD1. CDR1 is MDHEN, CDR2 SYDVKM, per germline. J lost 2 bases, V lost 5 bases, and 6 bases had no gene match. The CDR3 is 15 residues long. CDR3 residues: CASSPPGTGNYGYTF. CDR3 nucleotides: TGTGCCAGCAGTCCCCCCGGGACAGGGAACTATGGCTACACCTTC.

J is TRBJ2-7 and V is TRBV6-6; D may correspond to TRBD1 or TRBD2 (5 bases each). This CDR3 is built from 14 residues. Per germline, CDR1 MNHNY and CDR2 SVGAGI (reference sequence). V lost 0 bases, J lost 5 bases, and 11 bases lay in between. The CDR3 protein is CASSYSRQGDEQYF. DNA of the CDR3: TGTGCCAGCAGTTACTCACGGCAGGGAGACGAGCAGTACTTC.

About this clone: Compared with germline, one end of the junction differs, possibly owing to a read error. V usage is TRBV5-1 and J usage is TRBJ1-1; D is unclear. The CDR3 extends over 13 amino acids. CDR1 and CDR2 (germline): SGHRS, YFSETQ. The DNA of the CDR3 is TGCGCCAGCAGCTTACGACAAGACACTGAAACTTTCTTT. Amino acids: CASSLRQDTETFF.